The rows below give T cell receptor beta chains drawn from one sample of a study of cytomegalovirus exposure and HLA in healthy donors. Method: immunoSEQ multiplex PCR; TCRdb's copy keeps in-frame clones and lacks some. The sample has around 130,000 clones; around 66% are singletons. The sample comprised PBMCs. These receptors were taken from a man aged 18 to 35 in good health and CMV-seronegative. CDR3s include the opening cysteine and the closing phenylalanine or tryptophan. Expanded clones are given a class, and other clones once, few, many or no size at all.

abundance: NA
v_gene: TRBV7-6
CDR3aa: CASSLEASGATDTQYF

abundance: once
v_gene: TRBV11-2
CDR3aa: CASSPDGTSTDTQYF

abundance: NA
v_gene: TRBV28
CDR3aa: CASSLGTAYSNQPQHF

abundance: NA
v_gene: TRBV11-2
CDR3aa: CASSLDLAGGEETQYF

abundance: NA
v_gene: TRBV7-9
CDR3aa: CASAPRGWGNTIYF

abundance: NA
v_gene: TRBV6-5
CDR3aa: CASSYGTSQETQYF

abundance: NA
v_gene: TRBV5-1
CDR3aa: CASSLTRAEREQYF

abundance: NA
v_gene: TRBV27
CDR3aa: CASKAGGRSEAFF

abundance: few
v_gene: TRBV5-8
CDR3aa: CASSSGQGVSYEQYF

abundance: NA
v_gene: TRBV19
CDR3aa: CASSTLPGTSYNEQFF

abundance: few
v_gene: TRBV19
CDR3aa: CASSTGTGGNQPQHF

abundance: NA
v_gene: TRBV27
CDR3aa: CASRQGYQPQHF

abundance: NA
v_gene: TRBV30
CDR3aa: CAWSNRGLNSPLHF

abundance: NA
v_gene: TRBV5-4
CDR3aa: CASSLGAVADTQYF

abundance: few
v_gene: TRBV20-1
CDR3aa: CSVRGPETQYF

abundance: NA
v_gene: TRBV7-6
CDR3aa: CASSSYGGNTGELFF

abundance: NA
v_gene: TRBV6-5
CDR3aa: CASSYSLGLANYGYTF

abundance: few
v_gene: TRBV19
CDR3aa: CASKQGASDNTEAFF

abundance: few
v_gene: TRBV7-8
CDR3aa: CASSMIGTGGGYGYTF

abundance: NA
v_gene: TRBV29-1
CDR3aa: CSVAPPSEGTQYF

abundance: NA
v_gene: TRBV6-8
CDR3aa: CASSSRDFYEQYF

abundance: NA
v_gene: TRBV7-9
CDR3aa: CASSPTGFEGETQYF

abundance: once
v_gene: TRBV7-9
CDR3aa: CASSFRDRGQETQYF

abundance: NA
v_gene: TRBV29-1
CDR3aa: CSVDLRGQETQYF

abundance: few
v_gene: TRBV6-6
CDR3aa: CASRSGTDYEQYF

abundance: NA
v_gene: TRBV19
CDR3aa: CASRPRAASAYNEQFF

abundance: NA
v_gene: TRBV30
CDR3aa: CACPGTSGGELFF

abundance: NA
v_gene: TRBV30
CDR3aa: CAWSDTIYEQYF

abundance: few
v_gene: TRBV7-3
CDR3aa: CASSPRGGVGFGELFF

abundance: few
v_gene: TRBV5-1
CDR3aa: CASSFDSPYEQYF

abundance: NA
v_gene: TRBV2
CDR3aa: CASTETGVGETQYF

abundance: once
v_gene: TRBV14
CDR3aa: CASSQTTGGHTEAFF

abundance: few
v_gene: TRBV2
CDR3aa: CASSGTGLYGYTF

abundance: NA
v_gene: TRBV4-1
CDR3aa: CASSQDPQTSGVTDTQYF

abundance: few
v_gene: TRBV7-9
CDR3aa: CASSLGGQSYEQYF

abundance: NA
v_gene: TRBV2
CDR3aa: CASSVTAGNTIYF

abundance: NA
v_gene: TRBV6-1
CDR3aa: CASSARQGGGNEQFF

abundance: NA
v_gene: TRBV2
CDR3aa: CASKTGKNSNQPQHF

abundance: NA
v_gene: TRBV19
CDR3aa: CASSILRAGGSYNEQFF

abundance: NA
v_gene: TRBV4-2
CDR3aa: CASSQEDVLGGGENIQYF

abundance: NA
v_gene: TRBV30
CDR3aa: CAWSRPGTGANVLTF

abundance: NA
v_gene: TRBV7-9
CDR3aa: CASSLAGNQETQYF

abundance: NA
v_gene: TRBV9
CDR3aa: CASSVGAASGGQETQYF

abundance: NA
v_gene: TRBV6-5
CDR3aa: CASSPRDLREKLFF

abundance: NA
v_gene: TRBV14
CDR3aa: CASSHPTDRNTGELFF

abundance: NA
v_gene: TRBV9
CDR3aa: CASSGSGANVLTF